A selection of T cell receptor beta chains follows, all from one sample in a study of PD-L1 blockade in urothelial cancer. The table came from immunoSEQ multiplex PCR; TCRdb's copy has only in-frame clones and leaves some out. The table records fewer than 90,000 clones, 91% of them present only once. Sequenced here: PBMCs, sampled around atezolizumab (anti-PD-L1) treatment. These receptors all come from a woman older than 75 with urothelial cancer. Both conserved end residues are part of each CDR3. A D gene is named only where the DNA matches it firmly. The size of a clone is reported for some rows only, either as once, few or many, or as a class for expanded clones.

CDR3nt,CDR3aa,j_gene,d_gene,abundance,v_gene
TGTGCCAGCAGTTTCACCTCCACAGGGGTCCGGGAGACCCAGTACTTC,CASSFTSTGVRETQYF,TRBJ2-5,TRBD1,NA,TRBV27
TGTGCCATCAGTGGGGACAGGATGAACACCGGGGAGCTGTTTTTT,CAISGDRMNTGELFF,TRBJ2-2,TRBD1,NA,TRBV10-3
TGTGCCTGGAGCCCATGGTTGGTACAGGGCCCTACCTACTATGGCTACACCTTC,CAWSPWLVQGPTYYGYTF,TRBJ1-2,NA,NA,TRBV30
TGTGCCAGCAGTGAAGGGAAGGGGTTCGGACACACTGAAGCTTTCTTT,CASSEGKGFGHTEAFF,TRBJ1-1,NA,NA,TRBV6-1
TGTGCCAGCAGCTTCACAGGGGGCTTCGAGACCCAGTACTTC,CASSFTGGFETQYF,TRBJ2-5,TRBD1,NA,TRBV5-6
TGTGCCAGCAGTTTTTGGCCTGTGGGACAGGGATACTATGGCTACACCTTC,CASSFWPVGQGYYGYTF,TRBJ1-2,TRBD1,few,TRBV27
TGTGCCAGCAGTTACGACAGAAACACCGGGGAGCTGTTTTTT,CASSYDRNTGELFF,TRBJ2-2,NA,NA,TRBV6-5
TGTGCCAGCAGCCAAGAAGGGAGGGCGGACGAGCAGTACTTC,CASSQEGRADEQYF,TRBJ2-7,TRBD2,NA,TRBV4-2
TGTGCCAGCAGCTTAAATCTAGCGGGAGGCCGCACCGGGGAGCTGTTTTTT,CASSLNLAGGRTGELFF,TRBJ2-2,TRBD2,NA,TRBV14
TGTGCCAGCAGTCTCGACGGGACAGGGTCGGAGACCCAGTACTTC,CASSLDGTGSETQYF,TRBJ2-5,TRBD1,NA,TRBV28
TGTGCCAGTAGTATAGATGGGAGGCAAAGAGCTTTCTTT,CASSIDGRQRAFF,TRBJ1-1,NA,few,TRBV19
TGTGCCAGCACCTACAAGAGGACTAGCGGCACAGATACGCAGTATTTT,CASTYKRTSGTDTQYF,TRBJ2-3,TRBD2,few,TRBV6-6
TGTGCCACCAGCAGAGATCCGACAGGCACAGATACGCAGTATTTT,CATSRDPTGTDTQYF,TRBJ2-3,NA,NA,TRBV15
TGTGCCAGCAGCTTGGAAGCGAGAGTTTCCTACAATGAGCAGTTCTTC,CASSLEARVSYNEQFF,TRBJ2-1,NA,NA,TRBV7-8